These T cell receptor beta chains were read from a single sample in a study of OX40 agonist ivuxolimab in advanced cancers. Here immunoSEQ multiplex PCR was the method, and the copy in TCRdb shows in-frame clones only, minus some. The sample records under 85,000 clones, 86% being singletons. The material was CD4+ or CD8+ T cells sorted from blood, obtained in a trial of the OX40 agonist ivuxolimab. These receptors originate from an adult with an advanced solid tumor such as melanoma, head and neck, liver or kidney cancer. Each CDR3 is given with its conserved first and last residue. A D gene is named only where the DNA matches it firmly. Size values are once, few and many counts, or a class for expanded clones, and some rows have none.

d_gene | j_gene | abundance | v_gene | CDR3nt | CDR3aa
TRBD1 | TRBJ1-2 | once | TRBV29-1 | TGCAGCGTTGATGGACAGGGCGGGTATGGCTACACCTTC | CSVDGQGGYGYTF
TRBD2 | TRBJ2-5 | . | TRBV6-1 | TGTGCCAGCAGTGAAGGAGTAGCGGGAGGAGAGACCCAGTACTTC | CASSEGVAGGETQYF
. | TRBJ1-2 | . | TRBV30 | TGTGCCTGGAGTGTTGGAGGGAGCTATGGCTACACCTTC | CAWSVGGSYGYTF
. | TRBJ1-1 | . | TRBV19 | TGTGCCAGTAGTATAGCCGTTGAAGCTTTCTTT | CASSIAVEAFF
. | TRBJ2-3 | . | TRBV10-3 | TGTGCCATGAAAGGCGGGGCTAGCACAGATACGCAGTATTTT | CAMKGGASTDTQYF
. | TRBJ2-7 | . | TRBV30 | TGTGCCTGGACAAGGCTCCTCCTCTCCTACGAGCAGTACTTC | CAWTRLLLSYEQYF
. | TRBJ2-3 | . | TRBV7-8 | TGTGCCAGCAGCCACCAGCGGGTCCCAGATACGCAGTATTTT | CASSHQRVPDTQYF
. | TRBJ1-5 | . | TRBV28 | TGTGCCACCAGGGTTCGGGGTAGCAATCAGCCCCAGCATTTT | CATRVRGSNQPQHF
. | TRBJ1-2 | once | TRBV19 | TGTGCCAGTACCTTGGACTGGGGGTCTGGCTACACCTTC | CASTLDWGSGYTF
TRBD1 | TRBJ1-4 | . | TRBV4-2 | TGTGCCAGCAGCCAAGATTCCCAGGGGGGGGATGAAAAACTGTTTTTT | CASSQDSQGGDEKLFF